This record concerns one T cell receptor beta chain sequence. Its antigen is undetermined. Samples were sequenced at Survey level, maximum 500,000 reads. TCRdb's table, derived via immunoSEQ multiplex PCR, lists solely in-frame clones and lacks some. This table holds about 36,000 clones, over 80% found once. The CDR3 spans 14 residues. The germline V gene encodes CDR1 LNHDA and CDR2 SQIVND (reference sequence). Deletions cut 0 bases from V and 2 bases from J, with 7 bases between. This record belongs to a study of pediatric ulcerative colitis. General study findings and limits: Repertoires came from total lymphocyte DNA, not specific subsets.

This chain joins TRBV19 and TRBJ1-2, with D unclear. This TCR derives from a girl aged 10 to 17 with moderate ulcerative colitis. The sequenced sample was blood. CDR3 in amino acids: CASSIDAGNYGYTF. For the CDR3, the DNA is TGTGCCAGTAGTATAGATGCGGGGAACTATGGCTACACCTTC.